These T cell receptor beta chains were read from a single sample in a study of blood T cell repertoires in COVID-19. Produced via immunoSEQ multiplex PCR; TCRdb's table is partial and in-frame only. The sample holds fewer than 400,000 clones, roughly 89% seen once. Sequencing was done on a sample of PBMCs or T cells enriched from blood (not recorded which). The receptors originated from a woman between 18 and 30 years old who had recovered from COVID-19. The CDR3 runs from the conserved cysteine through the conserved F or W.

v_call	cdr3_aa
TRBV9	CASSVAPHTRDSGVNEQYF
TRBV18	CASSPNREGTEAFF
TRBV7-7	CASSLSGGAGETQYF
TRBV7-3	CASSLGGTSSTDTQYF
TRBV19	CASSISGLDSTDTQYF
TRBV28	CASSLSGGARGYTF
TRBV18	CASSPYGENTGELFF
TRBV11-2	CASSLDRGHIQYF
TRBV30	CAWSVSAYEQYF
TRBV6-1	CASSEKPPPGQGADEQFF
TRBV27	CASSLSRAAAQNSPLHF
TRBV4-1	CASSRARVQYF
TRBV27	CASSFGVGPEAFF
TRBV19	CASHGAGFLNTEAFF
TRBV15	CATSRDWAVRDSPLHF
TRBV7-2	CASSPWTSGGTIRETQYF
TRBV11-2	CASSGAGAIDTQYF
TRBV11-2	CASSPSGEQFF
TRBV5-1	CASSIIAGETYNEQFF
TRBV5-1	CASSLVGPQGYEQYF
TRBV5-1	CASSSTDTSTDTQYF
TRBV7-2	CASSPRTGEIVTNEKLFF
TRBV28	CASSGGGDEQFF
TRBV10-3	CAISWTGDTSGANVLTF
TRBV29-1	CSVETQGSEAFF
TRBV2	CASSDAGGTSGTGVQFF
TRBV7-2	CASSVGLALYNEQFF
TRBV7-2	CASSSPGGRYNSPLHF
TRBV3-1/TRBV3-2	CASNRAGEGETQYF
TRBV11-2	CASSLYRGSSYEQYF
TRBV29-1	CSVEDWPNGYTF
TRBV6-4	CASRAWFPGRGNEKLFF
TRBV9	CASSVGGGAGREQYF
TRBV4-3	CASSQDPSYSGNTIYF
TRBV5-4	CASSLSRRSPNEVNGYTF
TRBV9	CASSVARAGNTIYF
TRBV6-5	CAGGAAENYGYTF
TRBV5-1	CASSLNPGLNTEAFF
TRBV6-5	CASRTGGPNYGYTF
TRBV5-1	CASSLAGTGSSYEQYF